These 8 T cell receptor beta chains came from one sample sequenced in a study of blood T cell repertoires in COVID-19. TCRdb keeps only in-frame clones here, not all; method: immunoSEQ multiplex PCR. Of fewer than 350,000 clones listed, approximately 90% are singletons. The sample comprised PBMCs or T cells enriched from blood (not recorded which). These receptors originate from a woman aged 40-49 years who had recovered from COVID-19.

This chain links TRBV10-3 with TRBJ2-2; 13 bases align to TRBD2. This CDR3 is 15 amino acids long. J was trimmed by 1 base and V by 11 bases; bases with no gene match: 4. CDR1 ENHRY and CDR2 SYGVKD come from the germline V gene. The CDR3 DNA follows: TGTGCCGCCGGGACTAGCGGGGAGAACACCGGGGAGCTGTTTTTT. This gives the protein CAAGTSGENTGELFF.

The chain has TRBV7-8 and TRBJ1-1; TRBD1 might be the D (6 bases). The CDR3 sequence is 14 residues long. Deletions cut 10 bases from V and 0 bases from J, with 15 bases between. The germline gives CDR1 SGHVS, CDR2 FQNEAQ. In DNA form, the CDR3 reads TGTGCCACCAAACAGGGCCTAGTGAACACTGAAGCTTTCTTT. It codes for CATKQGLVNTEAFF.

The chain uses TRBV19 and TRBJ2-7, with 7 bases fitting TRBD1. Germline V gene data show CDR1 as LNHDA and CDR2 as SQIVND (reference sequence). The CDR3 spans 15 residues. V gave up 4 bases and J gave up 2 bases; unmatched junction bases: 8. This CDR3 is CASSRPGQLPYEQYF. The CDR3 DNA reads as TGTGCCAGTAGTAGACCGGGACAGCTACCCTACGAGCAGTACTTC.

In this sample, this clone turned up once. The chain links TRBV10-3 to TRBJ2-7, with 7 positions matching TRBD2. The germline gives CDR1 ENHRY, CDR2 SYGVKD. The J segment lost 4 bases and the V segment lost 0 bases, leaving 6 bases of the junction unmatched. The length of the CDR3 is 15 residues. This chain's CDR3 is CAISESLGGIYEQYF. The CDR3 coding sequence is TGTGCCATCAGTGAGTCATTGGGAGGGATTTACGAGCAGTACTTC.

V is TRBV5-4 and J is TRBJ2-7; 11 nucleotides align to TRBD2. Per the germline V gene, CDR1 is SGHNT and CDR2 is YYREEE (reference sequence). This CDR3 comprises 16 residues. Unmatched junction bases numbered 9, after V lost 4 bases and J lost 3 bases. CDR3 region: CASSTTRLAGLYEQYF. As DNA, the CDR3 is TGTGCCAGCAGCACCACCCGACTAGCGGGACTCTACGAGCAGTACTTC. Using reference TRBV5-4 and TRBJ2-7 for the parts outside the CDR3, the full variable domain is ETGVTQSPTHLIKTRGQQVTLRCSSQSGHNTVSWYQQALGQGPQFIFQYYREEENGRGNFPPRFSGLQFPNYSSELNVNALELDDSALYLCASSTTRLAGLYEQYFGPGTRLTVT.

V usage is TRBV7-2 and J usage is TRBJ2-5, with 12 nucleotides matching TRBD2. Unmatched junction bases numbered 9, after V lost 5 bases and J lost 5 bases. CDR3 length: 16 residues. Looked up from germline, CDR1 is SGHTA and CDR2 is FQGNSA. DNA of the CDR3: TGTGCCAGCAGCCTCTTTGGACTAGCGGGATTGGAGACCCAGTACTTC. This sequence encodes CASSLFGLAGLETQYF.

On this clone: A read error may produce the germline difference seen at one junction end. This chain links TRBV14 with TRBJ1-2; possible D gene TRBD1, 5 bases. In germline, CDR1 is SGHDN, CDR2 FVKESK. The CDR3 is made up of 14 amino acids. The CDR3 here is CASSLGAIGVHLIF. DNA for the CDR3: TGTGCCAGCAGCCTTGGGGCAATTGGCGTCCACCTTATCTTC.

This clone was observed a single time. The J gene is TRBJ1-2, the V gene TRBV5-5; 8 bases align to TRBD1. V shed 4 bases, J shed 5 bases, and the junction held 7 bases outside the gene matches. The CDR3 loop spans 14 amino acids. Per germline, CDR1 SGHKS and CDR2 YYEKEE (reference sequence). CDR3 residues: CASSAQGGAYGYTF. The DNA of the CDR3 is TGTGCCAGCAGCGCACAGGGGGGGGCGTATGGCTACACCTTC.